These T cell receptor beta chains were read from a single sample in a study of neurological immune-mediated disorders. Using its own MiXCR run on the 5' RACE reads, TCRdb lists one record per CDR3 protein. This sample has approximately 50,000 distinct CDR3 sequences; less than 4.5% occur once, and the top ten carry roughly 1.7%. The sequenced sample consisted of PBMCs. These receptors all stem from a man aged 25-45 years with multiple sclerosis. Each CDR3 is given with its conserved first and last residue. D genes are given only for firm matches. Size is stated as once, few, many or a size class.

>many|.|TRBJ2-7|TRBV14
CASSQHLASTSYEQYF
TGTGCCAGCAGCCAACACCTGGCCAGCACTTCCTACGAGCAGTACTTC
>few|.|TRBJ2-5|TRBV11-2
CASSLNRGGLETQYF
TGTGCCAGCAGCCTAAACAGGGGAGGTTTGGAGACCCAGTACTTC
>many|.|TRBJ1-3|TRBV7-8
CASSLETRNTIYF
TGTGCCAGCAGCTTAGAGACGCGAAACACCATATATTTT
>many|.|TRBJ2-3|TRBV5-1
CASSRAQDTQYF
TGCGCCAGCAGCCGGGCCCAAGATACGCAGTATTTT
>many|.|TRBJ2-7|TRBV29-1
CSVGGGHEQYF
TGCAGCGTTGGGGGGGGCCACGAGCAGTACTTC
>many|TRBD2|TRBJ2-3|TRBV5-1
CASSRDYHTDTQYF
TGCGCCAGCAGCCGGGACTATCACACAGATACGCAGTATTTT
>many|.|TRBJ2-1|TRBV9
CASRDTGYSYNEQFF
TGTGCCAGCAGAGACACAGGGTACTCCTACAATGAGCAGTTCTTC
>many|.|TRBJ2-3|TRBV7-6
CASSLAQSRTDTQYF
TGTGCCAGCAGCTTAGCGCAGTCCCGCACAGATACGCAGTATTTT
>many|TRBD2|TRBJ2-4|TRBV28
CASRPRGSGNKNIQYF
TGTGCCAGCAGGCCCCGCGGTAGCGGGAACAAAAACATTCAGTACTTC
>many|TRBD2|TRBJ2-3|TRBV7-2
CASSLRTRGGGTDTQYF
TGTGCCAGCAGCTTACGTACGCGGGGGGGCGGCACAGATACGCAGTATTTT
>many|.|TRBJ2-1|TRBV18
CASSPGGFGEQFF
TGTGCCAGCTCACCGGGGGGATTCGGTGAGCAGTTCTTC
>many|.|TRBJ2-3|TRBV20-1
CSASKQVTDTQYF
TGCAGTGCTAGTAAACAGGTCACAGATACGCAGTATTTT
>many|.|TRBJ1-2|TRBV28
CASSLFRAGPGYTF
TGTGCCAGCAGTTTATTTAGGGCGGGTCCGGGCTACACCTTC
>many|TRBD2|TRBJ2-5|TRBV15
CATSRGGLAGGAETQYF
TGTGCCACCAGCAGAGGTGGGCTAGCGGGGGGCGCAGAGACCCAGTACTTC
>many|.|TRBJ2-7|TRBV6-1
CASSEDRGLPYEQYF
TGTGCCAGCAGTGAAGATCGGGGGCTACCCTACGAGCAGTACTTC
>many|.|TRBJ2-5|TRBV7-8
CASSLVRVRFTETQYF
TGTGCCAGCAGCTTAGTCAGGGTCCGCTTCACCGAGACCCAGTACTTC
>many|TRBD1|TRBJ1-2|TRBV5-1
CASSSTGTGGENYGYTF
TGCGCCAGCAGCTCGACTGGGACAGGGGGAGAGAATTACGGCTACACCTTC
>many|TRBD1|TRBJ2-7|TRBV7-2
CASSQDRSSYEQYF
TGTGCCAGCAGCCAGGACAGGAGCTCCTACGAGCAGTACTTC
>many|TRBD1|TRBJ2-2|TRBV5-1
CASSLVGPGTGTGELFF
TGCGCCAGCAGCTTGGTAGGACCCGGGACAGGGACCGGGGAGCTGTTTTTT
>many|.|TRBJ2-5|TRBV20-1
CSALTVSETQYF
TGCAGTGCTCTGACAGTATCGGAGACCCAGTACTTC